Following are 16 T cell receptor beta chains from one sample sequenced in a study of blood T cells in healthy people across ages. Together with a sample-barcoded 5' primer, a J-beta primer mix was included in a second PCR lasting about 7 to 11 cycles. Each CDR3 protein is one row after TCRdb ran MiXCR on the 5' RACE reads. The sample contains 1.5 million to 2 million distinct CDR3 sequences, 28% of which appear only once. The sample taken for sequencing was blood. Receptor source: a young woman in good health.

The chain recombines TRBV6-5 with TRBJ1-6; D may be TRBD1 (5 bases). Trimming stripped 2 bases from V and 6 bases from J, with 11 bases between. Germline V gene sequence: CDR1 MNHEY, CDR2 SVGAGI. The CDR3 extends over 15 amino acids. The chain's CDR3 is CASSYRGAGNSPLHF. DNA of the CDR3: TGTGCCAGCAGTTACAGAGGGGCGGGTAATTCACCCCTCCACTTT.

The V call is TRBV20-1, the J call TRBJ2-1, with 10 bases lining up with TRBD2. With 3 bases clipped from V and 8 bases from J, the junction kept 7 bases outside the gene matches. The CDR3 sequence is 14 residues long. Germline CDR1 and CDR2: DFQATT and SNEGSKA (reference sequence). CDR3 loop: CSASTLAGVDEQFF. The CDR3 coding sequence is TGCAGTGCTAGTACCCTAGCGGGAGTAGATGAGCAGTTCTTC.

V usage is TRBV7-7 and J usage is TRBJ2-2; 11 nucleotides align to TRBD2. Germline assignment: CDR1 SSHAT and CDR2 FNYEAQ (reference sequence). The CDR3 is 16 amino acids. V was pared by 5 bases and J by 6 bases, with 8 bases of the junction left unmatched. CDR3 amino acids: CASSRLAGGPSGELFF. The CDR3 nucleotides are TGTGCCAGCAGCCGTCTAGCGGGGGGCCCGTCCGGGGAGCTGTTTTTT. Together with reference TRBV7-7 and TRBJ2-2, the CDR3 gives the full variable domain: GAGVSQSPRYKVTKRGQDVTLRCDPISSHATLYWYQQALGQGPEFLTYFNYEAQPDKSGLPSDRFSAERPEGSISTLTIQRTEQRDSAMYRCASSRLAGGPSGELFFGEGSRLTVL.

This chain connects TRBV5-1 to TRBJ1-2; the match to TRBD1 covers 11 bases. The ends lost 1 base at V and 2 bases at J; junction bases unmatched: 4. CDR3 length equals 16 residues. Germline V gene lookup returns CDR1 SGHRS and CDR2 YFSETQ. The CDR3 DNA sequence: TGCGCCAGCAGCTTGTGGACAGGGGGCGGAAACTATGGCTACACCTTC. It yields the protein CASSLWTGGGNYGYTF.

V gene TRBV5-8 combines with J gene TRBJ2-5; D unclear. With 8 bases removed from V and 11 bases from J, the gap between germline ends came to 22 bases. This CDR3 has 13 residues. Germline-derived CDR1 and CDR2 are SGHTS and YDEGEE. The CDR3 region is CASFTWSGNEQYF. Written as DNA, the CDR3 is TGTGCCAGTTTCACGTGGTCGGGCAATGAGCAGTACTTC. The full variable domain, in which reference TRBV5-8 and TRBJ2-5 provide the parts outside the CDR3, is EAGVTQSPTHLIKTRGQQATLRCSPISGHTSVYWYQQALGLGLQFLLWYDEGEERNRGNFPPRFSGRQFPNYSSELNVNALELEDSALYLCASFTWSGNEQYFGPGTRLLVL.

This clonotype appeared many times. This chain uses TRBV28 with TRBJ2-5, with TRBD2 identical over 8 bases. Germline V CDR1 and CDR2: MDHEN, SYDVKM. The V gene end was trimmed by 5 bases and the J gene end by 3 bases; junction bases not matched to a gene: 8. This CDR3 contains 15 residues. The CDR3 sequence is CASSPPGGGKETQYF. CDR3 bases: TGTGCCAGCAGTCCCCCGGGGGGGGGGAAAGAGACCCAGTACTTC.

V usage is TRBV12-3 or TRBV12-4 and J usage is TRBJ1-5, with a tentative D call TRBD1 (6 bases). Between the trimmed V and J ends, which lost 2 bases and 1 base, there was a span of 9 bases. There are 15 residues in the CDR3. This CDR3 reads CASSLKGGSNQPQHF. CDR3 nucleotides: TGTGCCAGCAGTTTAAAGGGGGGAAGCAATCAGCCCCAGCATTTT.

In this sample, this clonotype turned up a few times. The chain links TRBV28 to TRBJ2-7, with D uncertain. The CDR3 runs 14 residues. CDR1 is MDHEN and CDR2 is SYDVKM in the germline V gene. V was cut by 7 bases and J by 2 bases, with 15 bases left in between. Written as DNA, the CDR3 is TGTGCCAGCAAATCGGCAACCCTTCCCTACGAGCAGTACTTC. Protein: CASKSATLPYEQYF.

The V call is TRBV4-3, the J call TRBJ2-4; weak D call: TRBD1 (5 bases). The J call may be mistaken, given a closer DNA end match to TRBJ2-7. This CDR3 contains 15 residues. Germline V gene sequence: CDR1 LGHNA, CDR2 YSLEER. The CDR3 sequence: CASSQELTGDPEQYF. DNA for the CDR3: TGCGCCAGCAGCCAAGAACTAACAGGAGACCCCGAGCAGTACTTC.

This clonotype was seen a handful of times. The chain carries TRBV6-5 and TRBJ2-7; D gene unclear. CDR1 is MNHEY, CDR2 SVGAGI, per germline. Trimming left V 6 bases short and J 4 bases short, with 19 bases between. The CDR3 has 15 amino acids. The CDR3 coding sequence is TGTGCCAGCAGCTCGACCGGCCCCAATGGGTACGAGCAGTACTTC. Its translation is CASSSTGPNGYEQYF.

This clonotype has more than one count but fewer than ten. This chain joins TRBV5-5 and TRBJ2-5; D is ambiguous. V lost 1 base to trimming and J lost 2 bases, with 9 bases between them. From germline, CDR1 is SGHKS and CDR2 YYEKEE (reference sequence). The CDR3 spans 14 residues. The CDR3 sequence is CASSLWAVQETQYF. The CDR3 coding sequence is TGTGCCAGCAGCTTGTGGGCAGTGCAAGAGACCCAGTACTTC.

This chain connects TRBV27 to TRBJ2-3; D may match TRBD1 or TRBD2 (7 bases each). The CDR3 contains 12 residues. V dropped 7 bases and J dropped 9 bases, with 14 bases sitting between them. CDR1 and CDR2 (germline): MNHEY, SMNVEV (reference sequence). In DNA form, the CDR3 reads TGTGCCAGCACCCAGGGGGGGGGAACGCAGTATTTT. Translated: CASTQGGGTQYF.

As regards this clonotype: A read error may produce the germline difference seen at one junction end. The V gene is TRBV5-6, the J gene TRBJ1-1, with 9 bases matching TRBD1. There are 16 residues in the CDR3. Germline CDR1 and CDR2: SGHDT and YYEEEE. The CDR3 DNA reads as TGTGCCAGCAGCTTTCCGGGACAGGGCGCGAACACTGAAACTTTCTTT. This codes for CASSFPGQGANTETFF. The variable domain in full, completed from reference TRBV5-6 and TRBJ1-1, reads DAGVTQSPTHLIKTRGQQVTLRCSPKSGHDTVSWYQQALGQGPQFIFQYYEEEERQRGNFPDRFSGHQFPNYSSELNVNALLLGDSALYLCASSFPGQGANTETFFGQGTRLTVV.

The V call is TRBV30, the J call TRBJ1-2; D possibly corresponds to TRBD1 (5 bases). There are 14 residues in the CDR3. The V and J ends lost 1 base and 7 bases respectively, with 16 bases between them. CDR1 GTSNPN and CDR2 SVGIG come from the germline V gene (reference sequence). The CDR3 coding sequence is TGTGCCTGGAGTGGAGGTGCCGGGACTCGTGGCTACACCTTC. This encodes CAWSGGAGTRGYTF.

This clonotype was picked up many times. The chain carries TRBV7-2 and TRBJ2-7; D may be TRBD1 (5 bases). Trimming removed 1 base at V and 2 bases at J, with 12 bases between. Germline lookup yields CDR1 SGHTA and CDR2 FQGNSA. This CDR3 region has 15 residues. The CDR3 is CASSLERQNAYEQYF. The DNA of the CDR3 is TGTGCCAGCAGCTTAGAGCGACAGAATGCCTACGAGCAGTACTTC.

This clonotype came up a few times. The chain joins TRBV20-1 to TRBJ2-7; D is perhaps TRBD1 or TRBD2 (6 bases each). The CDR3 is made up of 16 amino acids. V was cut by 6 bases and J by 1 base, with 22 bases left in between. Germline V gene sequence: CDR1 DFQATT, CDR2 SNEGSKA (reference sequence). CDR3 nucleotide sequence: TGCAGTGCCTCATCCAGGGGACTTGGGGGGTCCTACGAGCAGTACTTC. This sequence encodes CSASSRGLGGSYEQYF.